The 10 T cell receptor beta chains listed next were all sequenced from one sample in a study of CD8+ T cells in alopecia areata. cDNA prepared by RNA extraction and subsequent reverse transcription served as the template for sequencing. Repertoires were generated with immunoSEQ multiplex PCR, while TCRdb's copy carries only in-frame clones and drops some. The profile shows 150,000 or so clones, 80% to 90% of them singletons. This specimen consisted of CD8+ T cells sorted from blood, obtained at week 0. The receptors shown here come from a human donor with alopecia areata.

The count of this clone is one. The chain combines TRBV11-2 with TRBJ2-7, with 11 bases fitting TRBD2. In germline, CDR1 is SGHAT, CDR2 FQNNGV. This CDR3 comprises 14 residues. The V gene end was trimmed by 3 bases and the J gene end by 3 bases; junction bases not matched to a gene: 1. The CDR3 reads CASSLLAGGYEQYF. CDR3 coding DNA: TGTGCCAGCAGCTTGCTAGCGGGAGGCTACGAGCAGTACTTC.

This chain connects TRBV5-1 to TRBJ2-3; D may be TRBD2 (5 bases). Looked up from germline, CDR1 is SGHRS and CDR2 is YFSETQ. The length of the CDR3 is 15 residues. V gave up 0 bases and J gave up 2 bases, with 10 bases separating them. In nucleotides, the CDR3 is TGCGCCAGCAGCTTGGCCGGGGAGTACACAGATACGCAGTATTTT. It specifies CASSLAGEYTDTQYF.

The CDR3 is CAWSVSGPHTEAFF. As DNA, the CDR3 is TGTGCCTGGAGTGTCTCCGGGCCCCACACTGAAGCTTTCTTT. J is TRBJ1-1 and V is TRBV30; D ambiguous. The CDR3 sequence is 14 residues long. Germline V gene sequence: CDR1 GTSNPN, CDR2 SVGIG (reference sequence). V shed 0 bases and J shed 3 bases, with 11 bases lying between them.

This rearrangement joins TRBV13 to TRBJ2-7; possible D gene TRBD2, 6 bases. This CDR3 is built from 13 residues. The germline V gene encodes CDR1 PRHDT and CDR2 FYEKMQ (reference sequence). V was clipped by 0 bases and J by 5 bases, with 8 bases between them. This CDR3 is CASSLGGEDEQYF. The CDR3, as DNA: TGTGCCAGCAGCTTAGGAGGGGAGGACGAGCAGTACTTC.

The chain links TRBV29-1 to TRBJ2-7; perhaps TRBD2 as D (6 bases). Looked up from germline, CDR1 is SQVTM and CDR2 is ANQGSEA. This CDR3 has 12 residues. V was trimmed by 1 base and J by 5 bases, leaving 9 bases between them. The CDR3: CSVEGGVHEQYF. The CDR3 DNA reads TGCAGCGTTGAAGGGGGGGTCCACGAGCAGTACTTC.

V gene TRBV29-1 combines with J gene TRBJ1-1, with a weak D call TRBD1 (5 bases). This CDR3 is built from 13 residues. Germline CDR1 is SQVTM and CDR2 is ANQGSEA. V lost 4 bases and J lost 1, with 10 bases in between. CDR3: CSVGVGGNTEAFF. CDR3 bases: TGCAGCGTTGGCGTCGGGGGGAACACTGAAGCTTTCTTT.

V and J are TRBV6-1 and TRBJ2-1; TRBD2 agrees at 10 bases. Germline V lookup: CDR1 MNHNS, CDR2 SASEGT. V shed 4 bases and J 0 bases; nucleotides not matched to a gene: 6. The CDR3 is made up of 17 amino acids. The CDR3 sequence is CASSGELAGSSYNEQFF. CDR3 DNA: TGTGCCAGCAGTGGAGAACTAGCGGGAAGCTCCTACAATGAGCAGTTCTTC.

This chain links TRBV30 with TRBJ1-1; no clear D gene. The CDR3 is made up of 12 amino acids. Deletions cut 0 bases from V and 4 bases from J, with 6 bases between. The germline CDR1 and CDR2 sequences are GTSNPN and SVGIG (reference sequence). In nucleotides, the CDR3 is TGTGCCTGGAGTGTAATTCGCACTGAAGCTTTCTTT. Protein product: CAWSVIRTEAFF. Drawing the rest from reference TRBV30 and TRBJ1-1, the complete variable domain is SQTIHQWPATLVQPVGSPLSLECTVEGTSNPNLYWYRQAAGRGLQLLFYSVGIGQISSEVPQNLSASRPQDRQFILSSKKLLLSDSGFYLCAWSVIRTEAFFGQGTRLTVV.

The genes are TRBV6-5 and TRBJ2-1; D gene ambiguous. Deletions cut 3 bases from V and 3 bases from J, with 15 bases between. The CDR3 covers 16 residues. Germline V gene data show CDR1 as MNHEY and CDR2 as SVGAGI. CDR3 residues: CASSYFTEVYYNEQFF. CDR3 bases: TGTGCCAGCAGTTATTTTACCGAGGTGTACTACAATGAGCAGTTCTTC.

J is TRBJ2-1 and V is TRBV2; D possibly corresponds to TRBD2 (6 bases). The CDR3 covers 13 residues. The V gene lost 10 bases and the J gene lost 4 bases, with 14 bases spanning the gap. Germline assignment: CDR1 SNHLY and CDR2 FYNNEI. This chain's CDR3 is CATRPSAYNEQFF. CDR3 nucleotide sequence: TGTGCCACCCGGCCTAGCGCTTACAATGAGCAGTTCTTC.